This TCR beta chain was obtained from a study of T cells in Graves' hyperthyroidism and ophthalmopathy. Study-level results: From stable hyperthyroidism, ophthalmopathy was set apart by a 13 V-J model.

This clonotype showed up many times. Its target is not known. The TCR beta CDR3 regions underwent amplification using RNA transcripts as the source. The primer set for the first-round RT-PCR of the TCR CDR3 was HTBI. Each CDR3 protein is one row after TCRdb ran MiXCR on the multiplex PCR reads. The data show hundreds of thousands of distinct CDR3 sequences, about a sixth seen once. The V segment lost 5 bases and the J segment 3 bases; nucleotides outside the gene matches: 15. This CDR3 has 18 residues. CDR1 is MNHEY and CDR2 is SMNVEV in the germline V gene (reference sequence). The chain recombines TRBV27 with TRBJ2-2; TRBD1 matches 7 bases. The TCR was taken from a woman aged 18-29 years with Graves' hyperthyroidism. What was sequenced was blood. CDR3 coding DNA: TGTGCCAGCAGTCCCGGGACAGTCTTCGACTCGGACACCGGGGAGCTGTTTTTT. Its protein product is CASSPGTVFDSDTGELFF.